The clone carrying this TCR beta chain was found many times. These data are taken from a study of T-cell reconstitution after alpha-beta-depleted transplantation in children. Germline CDR1 and CDR2: SGHRS and YFSETQ. The J segment lost 3 bases and the V segment lost 5 bases, leaving 4 bases of the junction unmatched. This CDR3 is 13 amino acids long. Unique molecular identifiers tagged the TCRbeta library. MiXCR, applied by TCRdb to the PCR reads, yields one record per CDR3 protein. The data contain around 250,000 distinct CDR3 sequences, approximately 9.8% of them seen just once; the ten biggest clones take up 9.5% to 13%.

This TCR came from a human donor who donated a stem cell graft to a child with SCID. Material: PBMCs from the stem cell graft donor, obtained from the stem cell graft. The chain couples TRBV5-1 to TRBJ2-7; 8 bases fit TRBD1. CDR3: CASSSGQDYEQYF. The CDR3 region has the DNA TGCGCCAGCAGTTCGGGACAGGACTACGAGCAGTACTTC. Using reference TRBV5-1 and TRBJ2-7 for the parts outside the CDR3, the full variable domain is KAGVTQTPRYLIKTRGQQVTLSCSPISGHRSVSWYQQTPGQGLQFLFEYFSETQRNKGNFPGRFSGRQFSNSRSEMNVSTLELGDSALYLCASSSGQDYEQYFGPGTRLTVT.